This T cell receptor (beta chain) was found in a study of low-dose radiotherapy and immunotherapy resistance in tumors (dated by TCRdb to between 2020 and 2023). With regard to the full study: In Cohort 1, each fraction delivered 0.5 Gy every 2 weeks, and the prescribed total PTV dose was 6.5 Gy. The translational analysis covered eight patients: three from the first dose cohort and the first five from the second dose cohort. Intravenous cyclophosphamide at 200 mg/m2 was administered every two weeks, one day ahead of each radiation and immunotherapy administration. Randomization of trial participants into treatment groups was not performed. Cohort 2 received 1 Gy per fraction every two weeks, with a total of 13 Gy over 26 weeks. Starting on cycle 1 day 1, patients took 300 mg of aspirin by mouth once a day for four cycles. Patients were given nivolumab as a 240 mg flat dose every two weeks and ipilimumab at 1 mg/kg every six weeks, with both drugs delivered intravenously.

Many counts were recorded for this clonotype. The specificity of this receptor is unknown. No base qualities exist here, and no much larger clone lies one base off it. This sample was sequenced with an Illumina HiSeq 2500. First-strand cDNA was synthesized using Superscript III and a set of TRAV- and TRBV-specific primers, so that both TCRalpha and TCRbeta chains were covered. An approximately 20-cycle PCR with Phusion amplified the TCRs, pairing a constant-region primer with the adapter that was attached to the V primers. Amplification of the isolated mRNA was done with the MessageAmp II aRNA Amplification Kit, which involved an approximately 16-hour in vitro transcription at 37 degrees C. The Dynabeads mRNA DIRECT Purification Kit was used to isolate mRNA for TCR sequencing. A second approximately 25-cycle Phusion PCR added indexed Illumina adapters, and products were purified with AMPure XP beads. In the original analysis: Using custom Perl scripts, TCR sequences that encoded the same protein were pooled, out-of-frame sequences were dropped, and the abundance of each clonotype was calculated. Any TCR sequence supported by only a single read was excluded from analysis. Repertoire metrics included Shannon entropy, Gini index, clonality, richness, and frequency of TCRs shared between repertoires. Using fastp at Q25 and MiXCR, TCRdb reprocessed the public reads and kept productive beta chains. Every entry covers one CDR3 protein and lists the most common genes and DNA from its rows. It is TCRdb's table, rather than the study itself, that gives the V and J calls and clone size. This sample is represented by roughly 100,000 distinct CDR3 sequences; 20% of them were singletons. The top ten constitute roughly 13% of the sample.

V is shortened by 4 bases, J by 5 bases, and the region joining them spans 12 bases. The CDR1 and CDR2 encoded by the germline V gene are SGHTA and FQGNSA. Measured from the cysteine to the phenylalanine, the CDR3 is 14 residues long. The DNA shown is the 42-base CDR3, in frame from base 1. Interpreted using the paper, the time point label stands for: after trial treatment. What the treatment or condition label conveys for this sample: LDRT plus nivolumab, ipilimumab, low-dose cyclophosphamide and aspirin (RACIN trial). Donors were enrolled in RACIN, a single-arm phase I dose-escalation trial combining nivolumab, ipilimumab, aspirin, low-dose cyclophosphamide and low-dose radiotherapy. Eligible patients had advanced, TIL-negative solid tumors.

This chain is built from TRBV7-2 and TRBJ1-5, with the D gene call left open. This sequence was found in a female donor with ovarian cancer. The source was PBMCs, collected after low-dose radiotherapy plus immunotherapy. The base sequence is TGTGCCAGCAGCTACCCTTATCTCGATCAGCCCCAGCATTTT. It translates to CASSYPYLDQPQHF.